The clone carrying this TCR beta chain was seen a single time. Its specificity is not known. V lost 6 bases and J 5 bases, leaving 13 bases between the germline ends. This CDR3 has 14 amino acids. CDR1 and CDR2 from the germline V gene are SGHTA and FQGNSA. The data were obtained in a study of identifying expanded T cells in peripheral blood. General study results and limits: Clone count variance between roughly 2-week samples rose with total template count.

Healthy donors had no documented immune events, such as infections, while sampled. Sequencing was performed with immunoSEQ multiplex PCR; in TCRdb, only in-frame clones are kept and a portion is missing. This sample has roughly 75,000 clones, with 85% to 90% found just once. Sequenced material: blood. V usage is TRBV7-2 and J usage is TRBJ2-2; no firm D call. This receptor was obtained from a person aged 18-70 years in good health. The CDR3 coding sequence is TGTGCCAGCAGGCACCCGCACCATACCGGGGAGCTGTTTTTT. Protein: CASRHPHHTGELFF.